This entry describes one T cell receptor (beta chain). Its specificity is unknown. This table comes from immunoSEQ multiplex PCR, and its TCRdb copy is limited to in-frame clones, with some not included. The sample records about 150,000 clones, approximately 90% being singletons. The entry originates in a study of T cell responses to AZD1222 COVID-19 vaccine. Looking at the study overall: It was second doses at about 4 or about 12 weeks that were pooled.

Whole-study findings and limits: Reports indicate that nearly half of spike-specific TCRs are directed at unmutated variant regions. The number of AZD1222 recipients seropositive at baseline was only five to seven. Across spike, vaccine-associated CD4 TCRs were found, dominant at 160-218 and 743-854.

The CDR3 has 14 amino acids. Germline CDR1 LGHNA, CDR2 YSLEER. Trimming cost V 2 bases and J 4 bases, with 11 bases left between them. The specimen was peripheral blood, collected on day 0 of AZD1222 vaccination. The chain employs TRBV4-3 and TRBJ1-2, with D tentatively TRBD1 (5 bases). The sequence was collected from an adult in good health. The CDR3 DNA follows: TGCGCCAGCAGCCAATACGGCCAGGGCTATGGCTACACCTTC. The encoded protein is CASSQYGQGYGYTF.